This T cell receptor beta chain is from a study of graft-versus-host responses after intestinal transplantation. Profiling relied on immunoSEQ multiplex PCR, and the TCRdb table lists in-frame clones only, not all of them. The table has 95,000 to 150,000 clones, just under 95% seen once. Findings and limits, study-wide: Among circulating GvH clones, peak levels were associated with early post-transplant declines in HvG clones.

In the case of this clone: Its antigen remains unknown.

The CDR3 loop spans 13 amino acids. Trimming took 8 bases from V and 13 from J; bases not matched to a gene: 16. Germline V CDR1 and CDR2: KGHSH, LQKENI. This clonotype was sampled from a human donor who received an intestinal transplant. This chain connects TRBV18 to TRBJ2-7; 8 positions agree with TRBD1. The sequenced sample was unstimulated CD4+ T cells sorted from spleen or lymph node cells, obtained before intestinal transplant. Here the CDR3 reads CASTPDRAQTFYF. DNA of the CDR3: TGTGCCAGCACCCCGGACAGGGCTCAGACGTTCTACTTC.